Listed below are T cell receptor beta chains from one sample, sequenced in a study of blood T cell repertoires in COVID-19. The method was immunoSEQ multiplex PCR; TCRdb's version includes in-frame clones alone and lacks a portion of them. The sample lists 75,000 to 95,000 clones; roughly nine tenths were seen once. The source material was peripheral blood. The receptor set was obtained from a man between 60 and 70 years old with acute or convalescent COVID-19. Both conserved end residues are part of each CDR3. The order of the fields is V gene, J gene, D gene, CDR3 length, CDR3 DNA, CDR3 protein. The D gene is left open where the match is weak.

V gene: TRBV6-2/TRBV6-3; J gene: TRBJ1-5; D gene: -; CDR3 length: 15; CDR3 DNA: TGTGCCAGCAGTTACGTCCAGGGCGGCAATCAGCCCCAGCATTTT; CDR3 protein: CASSYVQGGNQPQHF
V gene: TRBV12-3/TRBV12-4; J gene: TRBJ2-7; D gene: -; CDR3 length: 12; CDR3 DNA: TGTGCCAGCAGTTCCGGACAGTACGAGCAGTACTTC; CDR3 protein: CASSSGQYEQYF
V gene: TRBV13; J gene: TRBJ2-5; D gene: TRBD2; CDR3 length: 16; CDR3 DNA: TGTGCCAGCAGCCCGCGACTAGCGGGGGGGCGGGAGACCCAGTACTTC; CDR3 protein: CASSPRLAGGRETQYF
V gene: TRBV6-5; J gene: TRBJ1-4; D gene: -; CDR3 length: 14; CDR3 DNA: TGTGCCAGCAGTTACTCTGCAGGGAACGAAAAACTGTTTTTT; CDR3 protein: CASSYSAGNEKLFF
V gene: TRBV19; J gene: TRBJ2-7; D gene: TRBD1; CDR3 length: 16; CDR3 DNA: TGTGCCAGTAGTCTCTCCGGGACAGGGGGCTCCTACGAGCAGTACTTC; CDR3 protein: CASSLSGTGGSYEQYF
V gene: TRBV7-3; J gene: TRBJ2-5; D gene: -; CDR3 length: 15; CDR3 DNA: TGTGCCAGCAGCTTTGGTCTTTCGGGGGAAGAGACCCAGTACTTC; CDR3 protein: CASSFGLSGEETQYF
V gene: TRBV21-1; J gene: TRBJ2-7; D gene: -; CDR3 length: 13; CDR3 DNA: TGTGCCAGCAGATGGACAGACTCCTACGAGCAGTACTTC; CDR3 protein: CASRWTDSYEQYF
V gene: TRBV6-2/TRBV6-3; J gene: TRBJ1-6; D gene: -; CDR3 length: 15; CDR3 DNA: TGTGCCAGCAGTTACCAGGGTCGGAATAATTCACCCCTCCACTTT; CDR3 protein: CASSYQGRNNSPLHF
V gene: TRBV5-1; J gene: TRBJ1-3; D gene: -; CDR3 length: 13; CDR3 DNA: TGCGCCAGCAGTACAGGTCCCGGAAACACCATATATTTT; CDR3 protein: CASSTGPGNTIYF
V gene: TRBV30; J gene: TRBJ1-1; D gene: -; CDR3 length: 13; CDR3 DNA: TGTGCCTGGAGCTGGGGGGGTTACACTGAAGCTTTCTTT; CDR3 protein: CAWSWGGYTEAFF
V gene: TRBV5-1; J gene: TRBJ2-2; D gene: -; CDR3 length: 16; CDR3 DNA: TGCGCCAGCAGCTTGGTGGCAGGCCCGAACACCGGGGAGCTGTTTTTT; CDR3 protein: CASSLVAGPNTGELFF
V gene: TRBV30; J gene: TRBJ2-5; D gene: -; CDR3 length: 14; CDR3 DNA: TGTGCCTGGAGTCTCCGGGGGGCCCAAGAGACCCAGTACTTC; CDR3 protein: CAWSLRGAQETQYF
V gene: TRBV29-1; J gene: TRBJ2-1; D gene: -; CDR3 length: 12; CDR3 DNA: TGCAGCGTTGAAGACCGATCAGATGAGCAGTTCTTC; CDR3 protein: CSVEDRSDEQFF
V gene: TRBV9; J gene: TRBJ1-6; D gene: TRBD1; CDR3 length: 15; CDR3 DNA: TGTGCCAGCAGCGTAGGGGACAGGGCGAATTCACCCCTCCACTTT; CDR3 protein: CASSVGDRANSPLHF
V gene: TRBV5-1; J gene: TRBJ2-1; D gene: TRBD2; CDR3 length: 15; CDR3 DNA: TGCGCCAGCAGCTTGGCTAGCGGGGGATACAATGAGCAGTTCTTC; CDR3 protein: CASSLASGGYNEQFF